This is a list of T cell receptor beta chains from one sample in a study of blood T cell repertoires in COVID-19. Some clones are missing from TCRdb's copy, which holds only in-frame ones; the method was immunoSEQ multiplex PCR. The repertoire holds about 260,000 clones, with 75% to 90% as singletons. The sequencing input was peripheral blood. The source of these receptors is a man between 25 and 39 years old with active or convalescent COVID-19. Each CDR3 is given with its conserved first and last residue. A D gene is named only where the DNA matches it firmly. For some rows the clone size is stated as once, few or many, or as a class when expanded; others skip it.

>TRBD2|TRBV4-1|once|TRBJ2-4
TGCGCCAGCAGCCAGGACGGGGGGGCCGTAGACATTCAGTACTTC
CASSQDGGAVDIQYF
>TRBD1|TRBV29-1|few|TRBJ2-7
TGCAGCGTACAGAGGGGGGCCGGGACAGGGGAGAACGAGCAGTACTTC
CSVQRGAGTGENEQYF
>TRBD1|TRBV6-5|NA|TRBJ1-5
TGTGCCAGCAGTTACTCGGGACAGGCTAATCAGCCCCAGCATTTT
CASSYSGQANQPQHF
>TRBD1|TRBV19|NA|TRBJ2-1
TGTGCCAGTAGTATTTGGGGACAGGCTGAGCAGTTCTTC
CASSIWGQAEQFF
>TRBD2|TRBV4-1|once|TRBJ2-5
TGCGCCAGCAGCCAGGGAGGGTTTCAAGAGACCCAGTACTTC
CASSQGGFQETQYF
>NA|TRBV19|NA|TRBJ2-5
TGTGCCAGTGGACACGGGGGGCGGGGAGAGACCCAGTACTTC
CASGHGGRGETQYF
>NA|TRBV4-3|NA|TRBJ1-4
TGCGCCAGCAGCCAGGTTCCTTCCGGGGAGACTAATGAAAAACTGTTTTTT
CASSQVPSGETNEKLFF
>TRBD2|TRBV2|NA|TRBJ2-2
TGTGCCAGCAGAGTCACTAGCGGGGGGGCCTCGGACGGGGAGCTGTTTTTT
CASRVTSGGASDGELFF
>NA|TRBV9|once|TRBJ2-6
TGTGCCAGCAGCCCGGTGGGAGGTGGGGCCAACGTCCTGACTTTC
CASSPVGGGANVLTF
>TRBD2|TRBV4-3|NA|TRBJ2-2
TGCGCCAGCAGCCAAGGCTCACTAGCGGGGGCCACGAACACCGGGGAGCTGTTTTTT
CASSQGSLAGATNTGELFF
>NA|TRBV4-2|NA|TRBJ1-4
TGTGCCAGCAGCCAAGGCGACAGGCCATTTAATGAAAAACTGTTTTTT
CASSQGDRPFNEKLFF
>NA|TRBV10-2|NA|TRBJ2-1
TGCGCCAGCAGTGAGTCGGGACAAAGCTCCTACAATGAGCAGTTCTTC
CASSESGQSSYNEQFF
>NA|TRBV3-1/TRBV3-2|NA|TRBJ2-4
TGTGCCAGCAGCCCCCTGGGGGGTTTTGAAACCAAAAACATTCAGTACTTC
CASSPLGGFETKNIQYF
>NA|TRBV25-1|NA|TRBJ1-2
TGTGCCAGCAGGGCGAAGGAGAACTATGGCTACACCTTC
CASRAKENYGYTF
>NA|TRBV4-3|NA|TRBJ1-3
TGCGCCAGCAGCGCAGGTGGCCAGGGCCTCGGAAACACCATATATTTT
CASSAGGQGLGNTIYF
>NA|TRBV4-3|NA|TRBJ1-4
TGCGCCAGCAGCCAAGATCGTCTTTCCGAAAAACTGTTTTTT
CASSQDRLSEKLFF
>NA|TRBV29-1|NA|TRBJ1-1
TGCAGCGTTGTCGACAGGCGGGCTGAAGCTTTCTTT
CSVVDRRAEAFF
>TRBD1|TRBV5-1|NA|TRBJ1-2
TGCGCCAGCAGCCGAAAATTGGGACAGGTCGGCTACACCTTC
CASSRKLGQVGYTF
>NA|TRBV19|NA|TRBJ1-4
TGTGCCAGTAGTCCACAAGAAAAACTGTTTTTT
CASSPQEKLFF
>NA|TRBV27|few|TRBJ2-7
TGTGCCAGCAGTTTAAGGGGGGGTCGGGACGAGCAGTACTTC
CASSLRGGRDEQYF
>TRBD1|TRBV5-1|NA|TRBJ2-7
TGCGCCAGCAGAACACCTGGGACAGCCTACGAGCAGTACTTC
CASRTPGTAYEQYF
>TRBD1|TRBV7-2|NA|TRBJ1-5
TGTGCCAGCAGCTTAGGGGGTTTAAGGGGGCGACAGCCCCAGCATTTT
CASSLGGLRGRQPQHF
>TRBD2|TRBV12-3/TRBV12-4|NA|TRBJ2-5
TGTGCCAGCAGTCAACCGGGACTAGCACAGTACTTC
CASSQPGLAQYF
>TRBD1|TRBV19|once|TRBJ1-5
TGTGCCAGCGTCTCTTGGGACAGCTACAATCAGCCCCAGCATTTT
CASVSWDSYNQPQHF
>TRBD2|TRBV9|NA|TRBJ2-3
TGTGCCAGCAGCGTAGGGCTTAGTGCTAGCGGGGGGAGCACAGATACGCAGTATTTT
CASSVGLSASGGSTDTQYF